This TCR beta chain emerged from a study of naive and memory T cell subsets. Study-wide results and limits: Possibly reflecting memory cells re-expressing CD45RA, a few larger clonotypes occurred in naive repertoires, especially CD8.

Germline loops: CDR1 DFQATT, CDR2 SNEGSKA (reference sequence). V was trimmed by 6 bases and J by 5 bases, leaving 10 bases between them. The CDR3 is 11 amino acids. For this clonotype: No antigen is known for it.

An equimolar mix of two oligonucleotides served as the beta constant-region primer for TRBC1 and TRBC2. The ligated cDNA underwent four PCR rounds using SP2 and nested alpha and beta constant-region primers. TCRdb used MiXCR to reprocess the UMI-ligation and nested PCR reads, holding one entry per CDR3 protein. This sample yields some 110,000 distinct CDR3 sequences, of which 13% to 15% are seen a single time; approximately 2.6% belongs to the top ten. The V call is TRBV20-1, the J call TRBJ1-2; D gene ambiguous. The sequence derives from a human donor in good health. The sequenced sample consisted of naive CD8+ T cells from blood. CDR3 sequence: CSALIGYGYTF. The CDR3 DNA sequence: TGCAGTGCCTTGATAGGATATGGCTACACCTTC.